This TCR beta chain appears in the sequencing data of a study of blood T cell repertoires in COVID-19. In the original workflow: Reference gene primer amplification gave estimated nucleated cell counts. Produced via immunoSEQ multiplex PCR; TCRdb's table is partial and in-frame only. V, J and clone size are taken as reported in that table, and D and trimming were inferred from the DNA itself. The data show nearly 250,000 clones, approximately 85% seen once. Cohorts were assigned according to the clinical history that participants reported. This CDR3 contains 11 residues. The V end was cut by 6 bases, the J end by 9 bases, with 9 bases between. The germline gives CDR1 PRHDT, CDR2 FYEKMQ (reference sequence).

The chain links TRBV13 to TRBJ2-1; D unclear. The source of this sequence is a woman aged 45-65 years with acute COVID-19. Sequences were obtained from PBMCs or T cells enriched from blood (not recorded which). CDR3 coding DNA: TGTGCCAGCAGTTTGAGAGGTGAGCAGTTCTTC. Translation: CASSLRGEQFF.